The TCR beta chain under discussion was sequenced for a study of cytomegalovirus exposure and HLA in healthy donors. The study, taken as a whole, reports: As was reported, the classifier diagnosed cytomegalovirus status with high specificity and sensitivity. Relative to the approximately 670-donor mean, N-insertions were reportedly fewer in an Asian-associated ancestry cluster in a later analysis. Cytomegalovirus association was listed for about 150 TCR beta chains.

As for this clone: The antigen is not known.

The V segment lost 2 bases and the J segment 5 bases; nucleotides outside the gene matches: 4. Germline loops: CDR1 MNHEY, CDR2 SVGAGI. The CDR3 consists of 14 residues. Researchers ran the PCR with 60 Vbeta and 13 Jbeta primers. Assay used: immunoSEQ multiplex PCR; TCRdb lists only in-frame clones, some missing. The sample has 65,000 to 95,000 clones. The receptor's source is a man aged 25-45 years in good health and CMV-seronegative. The chain uses TRBV6-5 and TRBJ2-3; TRBD1 matches at 7 bases. Material for sequencing was PBMCs. As DNA, the CDR3 is TGTGCCAGCAGTTACAGGGGGCTAGGAGATACGCAGTATTTT. Its translation: CASSYRGLGDTQYF.